The subject of this entry is one T cell receptor beta chain. The antigen is undetermined. An even split of each subset's genomic DNA across several immunoSEQ plates was performed. Clones were read by immunoSEQ multiplex PCR, and TCRdb kept only the in-frame ones, dropping some. The data contain approximately 2,000,000 clones, about 90% of them singletons. The CDR3 is made up of 16 amino acids. The V gene lost 4 bases and the J gene lost 0 bases, with 13 bases spanning the gap. Germline assignment: CDR1 SGHTA and CDR2 FQGNSA. The data are from a study of shared clonotypes between healthy human individuals. Findings of the study overall: Clonotype sharing among donors was thought likely to change with sequencing depth.

A CD45RA-negative memory subset and a CD45RA+ naive subset were separated from the CD4+ cells. The clonotype was recovered from a man between 18 and 35 years old in good health. Some clones in this sample may be carry-over from other donors' samples. The chain combines TRBV7-2 with TRBJ2-1; a possible D gene is TRBD1 (6 bases). Sequenced material: naive CD4+ T cells from PBMCs. Subset: CD45RA+ positively selected. The CDR3 region has the DNA TGTGCCAGCAGCTCACAGGGCTCAAGCTCCTACAATGAGCAGTTCTTC. Amino acid sequence: CASSSQGSSSYNEQFF.